This T cell receptor beta chain was sequenced during a study of blood T cell repertoires in COVID-19. At the level of the study: COVID-19 samples collected from the United States, Italy and Spain covered acute and convalescent phases. Sources were T cells, B-cell-depleted T cells, or PBMCs; the material itself was cDNA or gDNA.

Germline V gene sequence: CDR1 MNHEY, CDR2 SVGAGI. This CDR3 spans 13 amino acids. The V end was cut by 5 bases, the J end by 2 bases, with 9 bases between. Source study methods: For nucleated cells, counts were estimated from reference gene primer amplification. The protocol was immunoSEQ multiplex PCR, while the TCRdb copy is restricted to in-frame clones and leaves out a portion. That table supplies the V and J calls and clone size; D and trimming were determined from the DNA. The table records over 150,000 clones, roughly 84% of them present only once. The V call is TRBV6-5, the J call TRBJ1-2; no reliable D call. The sequence derives from a woman in her sixties with COVID-19, enrolled during active disease. The sample was peripheral blood. The CDR3 is CASSPDKNYGYTF. CDR3 bases: TGTGCCAGCAGTCCAGACAAGAACTATGGCTACACCTTC.